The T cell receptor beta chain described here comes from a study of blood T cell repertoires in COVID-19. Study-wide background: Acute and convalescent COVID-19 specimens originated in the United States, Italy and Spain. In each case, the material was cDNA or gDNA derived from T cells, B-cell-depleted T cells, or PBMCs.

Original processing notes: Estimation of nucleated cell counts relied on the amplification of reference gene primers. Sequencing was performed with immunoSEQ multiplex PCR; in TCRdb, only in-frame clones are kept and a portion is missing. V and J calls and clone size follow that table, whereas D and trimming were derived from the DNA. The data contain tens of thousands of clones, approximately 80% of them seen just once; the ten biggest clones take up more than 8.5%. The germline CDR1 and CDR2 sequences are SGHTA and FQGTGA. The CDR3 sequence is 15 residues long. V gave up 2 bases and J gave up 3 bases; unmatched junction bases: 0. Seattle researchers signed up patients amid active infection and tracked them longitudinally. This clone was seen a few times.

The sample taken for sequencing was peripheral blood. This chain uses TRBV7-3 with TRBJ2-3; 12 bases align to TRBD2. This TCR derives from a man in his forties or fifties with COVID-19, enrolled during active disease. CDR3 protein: CASSLGLAGTDTQYF. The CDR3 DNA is TGTGCCAGCAGCTTAGGACTAGCGGGGACAGATACGCAGTATTTT.